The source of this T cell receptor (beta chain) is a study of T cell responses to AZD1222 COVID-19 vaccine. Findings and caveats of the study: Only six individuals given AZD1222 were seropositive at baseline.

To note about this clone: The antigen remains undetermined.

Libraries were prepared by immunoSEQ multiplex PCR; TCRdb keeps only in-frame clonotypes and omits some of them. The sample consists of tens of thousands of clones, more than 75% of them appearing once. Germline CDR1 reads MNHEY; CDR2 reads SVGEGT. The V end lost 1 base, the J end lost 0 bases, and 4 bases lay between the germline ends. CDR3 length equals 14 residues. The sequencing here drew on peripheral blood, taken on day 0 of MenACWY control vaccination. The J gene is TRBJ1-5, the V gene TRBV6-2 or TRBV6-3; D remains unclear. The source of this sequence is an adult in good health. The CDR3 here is CASSYFVSNQPQHF. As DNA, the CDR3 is TGTGCCAGCAGTTACTTTGTTAGCAATCAGCCCCAGCATTTT.